This TCR beta chain was retrieved from a study of technical replicates of blood from several donors. Some clones are missing from TCRdb's copy, which holds only in-frame ones; the method was immunoSEQ multiplex PCR. The sample has about 59,000 clones, approximately 86% seen once. The V gene's germline CDR1 is SGHVS and CDR2 FNYEAQ. The CDR3 is 14 residues long. V lost 4 bases and J lost 5; bases outside the gene matches: 6. The sequence derives from a human donor in good health. Some clones in this sample may be carry-over from other donors' samples. The rearrangement joins TRBV7-6 to TRBJ1-1, with 8 bases identical to TRBD1. Material for sequencing was PBMCs. The CDR3 DNA is TGTGCCAGCAGCTCTGGACAGGGTATTACTGAAGCTTTCTTT. Translated: CASSSGQGITEAFF.